The source of this T cell receptor beta chain is a study of T cell responses to AZD1222 COVID-19 vaccine. Study-wide context: Pooled together were second doses at about 4 or about 12 weeks.

Worth noting for this clone: The antigen is not known.

From germline, CDR1 is LNHDA and CDR2 SQIVND (reference sequence). Trimming stripped 6 bases from V and 4 bases from J, with 15 bases between. There are 15 residues in the CDR3. Here immunoSEQ multiplex PCR was the method, and the copy in TCRdb shows in-frame clones only, minus some. The sample lists tens of thousands of clones, roughly 82% occurring once. Points from the study as a whole: Only after the peak T cell response were repertoires sampled.

The origin of this receptor is an adult in good health. The J gene is TRBJ1-4, the V gene TRBV19, with a possible D match to TRBD1 (5 bases). The sequenced sample was peripheral blood, obtained on day 0 of AZD1222 vaccination. The CDR3 DNA sequence: TGTGCCAGTAGCCCTCGGCGGGGGATTAATGAAAAACTGTTTTTT. It translates to CASSPRRGINEKLFF.